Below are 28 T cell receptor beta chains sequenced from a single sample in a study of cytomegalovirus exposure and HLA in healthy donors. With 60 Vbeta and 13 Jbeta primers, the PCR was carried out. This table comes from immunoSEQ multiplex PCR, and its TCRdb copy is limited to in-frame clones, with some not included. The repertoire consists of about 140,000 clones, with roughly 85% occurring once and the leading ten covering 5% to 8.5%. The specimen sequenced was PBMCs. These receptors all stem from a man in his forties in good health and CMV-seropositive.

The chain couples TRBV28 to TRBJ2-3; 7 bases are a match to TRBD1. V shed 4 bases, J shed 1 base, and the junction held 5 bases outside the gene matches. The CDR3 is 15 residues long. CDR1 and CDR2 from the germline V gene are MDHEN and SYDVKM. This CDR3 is CASSSTGDGTDTQYF. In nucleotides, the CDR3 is TGTGCCAGCAGTTCTACAGGGGATGGCACAGATACGCAGTATTTT.

In DNA, the CDR3 is TGCGCCAGCAGCGCCGGGGGGGGCGGGAGGCCGTACCAAGAGACCCAGTACTTC. It is translated as CASSAGGGGRPYQETQYF. The gene calls are TRBV5-1 and TRBJ2-5; 8 bases match TRBD2. CDR3 length: 18 residues. Looked up from germline, CDR1 is SGHRS and CDR2 is YFSETQ. Trimming cost V 4 bases and J 0 bases; bases outside gene matches: 14.

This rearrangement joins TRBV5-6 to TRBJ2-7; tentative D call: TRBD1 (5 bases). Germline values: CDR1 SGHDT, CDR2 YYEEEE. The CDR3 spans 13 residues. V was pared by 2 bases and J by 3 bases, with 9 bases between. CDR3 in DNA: TGTGCCAGCAGCTTTTCAAGGGGCTACGAGCAGTACTTC. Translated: CASSFSRGYEQYF. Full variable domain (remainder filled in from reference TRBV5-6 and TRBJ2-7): DAGVTQSPTHLIKTRGQQVTLRCSPKSGHDTVSWYQQALGQGPQFIFQYYEEEERQRGNFPDRFSGHQFPNYSSELNVNALLLGDSALYLCASSFSRGYEQYFGPGTRLTVT.

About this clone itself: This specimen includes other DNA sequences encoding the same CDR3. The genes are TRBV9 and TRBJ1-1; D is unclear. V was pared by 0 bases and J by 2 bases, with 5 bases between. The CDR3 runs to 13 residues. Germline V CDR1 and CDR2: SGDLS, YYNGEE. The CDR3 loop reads CASSVDRNTEAFF. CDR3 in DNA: TGTGCCAGCAGCGTAGACAGAAACACTGAAGCTTTCTTT.

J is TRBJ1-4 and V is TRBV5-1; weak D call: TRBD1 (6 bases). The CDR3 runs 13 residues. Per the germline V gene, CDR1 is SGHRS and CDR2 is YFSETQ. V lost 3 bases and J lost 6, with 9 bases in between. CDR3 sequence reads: CASSWGRDEKLFF. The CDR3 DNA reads TGCGCCAGCAGCTGGGGGCGCGATGAAAAACTGTTTTTT.

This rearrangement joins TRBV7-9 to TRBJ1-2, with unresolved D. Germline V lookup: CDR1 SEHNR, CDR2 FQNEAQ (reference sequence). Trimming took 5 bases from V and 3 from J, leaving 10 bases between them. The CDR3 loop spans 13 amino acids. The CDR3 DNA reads TGTGCCAGCAGCCCTGGAGCGGACTATGGCTACACCTTC. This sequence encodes CASSPGADYGYTF.

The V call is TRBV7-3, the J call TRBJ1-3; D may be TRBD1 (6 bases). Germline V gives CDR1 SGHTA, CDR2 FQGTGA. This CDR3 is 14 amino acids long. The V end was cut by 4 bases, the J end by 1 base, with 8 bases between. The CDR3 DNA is TGTGCCAGCAGCTCCCAGGGGTCTGGAAACACCATATATTTT. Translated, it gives CASSSQGSGNTIYF.

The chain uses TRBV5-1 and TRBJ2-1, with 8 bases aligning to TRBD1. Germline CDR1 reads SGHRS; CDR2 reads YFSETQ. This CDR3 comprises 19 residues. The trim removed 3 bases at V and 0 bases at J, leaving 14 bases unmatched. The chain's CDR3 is CASSYRTGQYESSYNEQFF. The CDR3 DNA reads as TGCGCCAGCAGCTATCGGACAGGGCAATACGAGAGCTCCTACAATGAGCAGTTCTTC.

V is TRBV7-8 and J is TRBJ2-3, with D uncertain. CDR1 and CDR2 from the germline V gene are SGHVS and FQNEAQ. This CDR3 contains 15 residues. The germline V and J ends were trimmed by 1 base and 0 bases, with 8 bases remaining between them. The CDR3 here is CASSLEAVSTDTQYF. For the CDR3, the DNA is TGTGCCAGCAGCTTAGAGGCGGTTAGCACAGATACGCAGTATTTT.

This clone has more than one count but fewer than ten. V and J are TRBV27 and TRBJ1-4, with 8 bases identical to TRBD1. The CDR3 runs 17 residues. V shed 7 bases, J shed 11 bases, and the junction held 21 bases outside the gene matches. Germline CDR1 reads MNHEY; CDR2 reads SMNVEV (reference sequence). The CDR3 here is CASKTLLGDRLYGKLFF. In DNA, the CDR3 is TGTGCCAGCAAAACTCTACTGGGGGACAGGCTTTATGGGAAACTGTTTTTT.

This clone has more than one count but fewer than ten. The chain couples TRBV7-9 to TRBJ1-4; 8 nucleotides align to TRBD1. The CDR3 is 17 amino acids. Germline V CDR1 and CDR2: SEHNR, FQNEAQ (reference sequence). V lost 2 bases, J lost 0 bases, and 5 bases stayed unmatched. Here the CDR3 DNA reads TGTGCCAGCAGCTTAAGACAGGGGAGGACAACTAATGAAAAACTGTTTTTT. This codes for CASSLRQGRTTNEKLFF.

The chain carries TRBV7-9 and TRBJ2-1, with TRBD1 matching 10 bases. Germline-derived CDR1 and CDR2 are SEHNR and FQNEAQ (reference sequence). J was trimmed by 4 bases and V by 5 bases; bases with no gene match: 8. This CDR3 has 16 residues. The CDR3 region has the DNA TGTGCCAGCAGCACCGACAGGGGGCGATCTTACAATGAGCAGTTCTTC. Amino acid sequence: CASSTDRGRSYNEQFF.

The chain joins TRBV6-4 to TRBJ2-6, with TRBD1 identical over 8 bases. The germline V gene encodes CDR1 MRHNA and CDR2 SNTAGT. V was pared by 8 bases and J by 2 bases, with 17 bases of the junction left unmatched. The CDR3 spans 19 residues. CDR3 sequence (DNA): TGTGCCAGCTCGCCCGCCCCGGGACAGGTGATCCCTGGGGCCAACGTCCTGACTTTC. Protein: CASSPAPGQVIPGANVLTF.

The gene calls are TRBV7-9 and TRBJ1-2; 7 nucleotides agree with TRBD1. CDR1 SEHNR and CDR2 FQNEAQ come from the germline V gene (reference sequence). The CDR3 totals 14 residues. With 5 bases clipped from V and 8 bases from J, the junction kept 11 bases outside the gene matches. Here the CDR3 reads CASSPTTGVGGYTF. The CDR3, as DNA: TGTGCCAGCAGCCCCACAACAGGGGTCGGAGGCTACACCTTC.

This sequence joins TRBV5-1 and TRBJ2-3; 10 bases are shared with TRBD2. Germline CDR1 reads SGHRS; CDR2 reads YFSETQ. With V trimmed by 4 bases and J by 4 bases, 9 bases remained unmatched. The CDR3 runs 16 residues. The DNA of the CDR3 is TGCGCCAGCAGCCTACATAGCGGGAGGACCCCAGATACGCAGTATTTT. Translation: CASSLHSGRTPDTQYF.

The CDR3: CASSLTLQESYGYTF. As DNA, the CDR3 is TGTGCCAGCAGCTTGACTCTCCAGGAAAGCTATGGCTACACCTTC. This sequence joins TRBV5-6 and TRBJ1-2; the D is unclear. Between the trimmed V and J ends, which lost 1 base and 4 bases, there was a span of 14 bases. Germline V gene sequence: CDR1 SGHDT, CDR2 YYEEEE. CDR3 size: 15 residues.

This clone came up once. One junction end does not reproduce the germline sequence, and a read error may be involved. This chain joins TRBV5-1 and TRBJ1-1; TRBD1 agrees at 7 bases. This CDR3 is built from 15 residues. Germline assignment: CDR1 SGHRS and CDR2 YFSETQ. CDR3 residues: CASSLQGPLNTGAFF. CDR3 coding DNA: TGCGCCAGCAGCTTACAGGGGCCCCTGAACACTGGAGCTTTCTTT.

This CDR3 reads CASRGQNNSPLHF. CDR3 nucleotides: TGTGCCAGCAGGGGCCAGAATAATTCACCCCTCCACTTT. The chain uses TRBV28 and TRBJ1-6, with D uncertain. The germline V and J ends were trimmed by 6 bases and 5 bases, with 8 bases remaining between them. The CDR3 sequence is 13 residues long. Germline CDR1 reads MDHEN; CDR2 reads SYDVKM.

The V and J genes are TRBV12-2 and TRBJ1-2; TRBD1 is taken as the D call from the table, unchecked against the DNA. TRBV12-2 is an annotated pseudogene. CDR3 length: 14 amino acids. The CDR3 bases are TGTGCAAGTCGCTTAGCTCCAGGGGACTATGGCTACACCTTC. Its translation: CASRLAPGDYGYTF.

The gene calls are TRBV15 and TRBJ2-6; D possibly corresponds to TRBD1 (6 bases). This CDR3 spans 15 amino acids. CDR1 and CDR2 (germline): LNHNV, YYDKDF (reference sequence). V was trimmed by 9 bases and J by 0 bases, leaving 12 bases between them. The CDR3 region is CATRGQSSGANVLTF. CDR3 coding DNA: TGTGCCACACGTGGACAGAGCTCTGGGGCCAACGTCCTGACTTTC.

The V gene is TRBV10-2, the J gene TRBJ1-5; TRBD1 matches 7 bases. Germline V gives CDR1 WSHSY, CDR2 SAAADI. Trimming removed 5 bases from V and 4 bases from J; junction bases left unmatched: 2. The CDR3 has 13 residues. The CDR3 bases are TGCGCCAGCAGTTCACAGGGGAATCAGCCCCAGCATTTT. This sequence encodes CASSSQGNQPQHF.

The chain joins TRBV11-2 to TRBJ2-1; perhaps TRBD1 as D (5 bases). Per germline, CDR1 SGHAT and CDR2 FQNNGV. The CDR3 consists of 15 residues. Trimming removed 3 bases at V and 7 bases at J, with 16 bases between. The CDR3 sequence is CASSFRGADGNEQFF. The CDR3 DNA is TGTGCCAGCAGCTTTAGGGGTGCCGACGGGAATGAGCAGTTCTTC. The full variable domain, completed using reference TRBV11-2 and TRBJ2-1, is EAGVAQSPRYKIIEKRQSVAFWCNPISGHATLYWYQQILGQGPKLLIQFQNNGVVDDSQLPKDRFSAERLKGVDSTLKIQPAKLEDSAVYLCASSFRGADGNEQFFGPGTRLTVL.

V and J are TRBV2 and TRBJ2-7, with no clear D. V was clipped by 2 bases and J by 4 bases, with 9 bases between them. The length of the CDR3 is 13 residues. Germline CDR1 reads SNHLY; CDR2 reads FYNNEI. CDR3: CASSELTRYEQYF. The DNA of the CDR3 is TGTGCCAGCAGTGAACTAACCCGTTACGAGCAGTACTTC.

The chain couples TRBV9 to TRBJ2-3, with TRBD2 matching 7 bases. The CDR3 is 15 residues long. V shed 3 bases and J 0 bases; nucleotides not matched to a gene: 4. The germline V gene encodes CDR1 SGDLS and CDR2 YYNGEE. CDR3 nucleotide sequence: TGTGCCAGCAGCGGTCTAGCGGCTAGCACAGATACGCAGTATTTT. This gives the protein CASSGLAASTDTQYF.

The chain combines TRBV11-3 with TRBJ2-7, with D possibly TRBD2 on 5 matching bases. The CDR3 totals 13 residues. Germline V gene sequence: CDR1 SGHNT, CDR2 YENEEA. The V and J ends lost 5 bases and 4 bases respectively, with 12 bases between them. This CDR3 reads CASSRGVEYEQYF. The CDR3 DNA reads TGTGCCAGCAGCCGGGGAGTAGAATACGAGCAGTACTTC.

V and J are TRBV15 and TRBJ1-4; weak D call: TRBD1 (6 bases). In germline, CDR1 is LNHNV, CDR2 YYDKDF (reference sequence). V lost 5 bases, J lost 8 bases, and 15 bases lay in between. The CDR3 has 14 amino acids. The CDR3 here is CATSPRTEGEKLFF. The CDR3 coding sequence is TGTGCCACCAGCCCCCGGACAGAAGGCGAAAAACTGTTTTTT.

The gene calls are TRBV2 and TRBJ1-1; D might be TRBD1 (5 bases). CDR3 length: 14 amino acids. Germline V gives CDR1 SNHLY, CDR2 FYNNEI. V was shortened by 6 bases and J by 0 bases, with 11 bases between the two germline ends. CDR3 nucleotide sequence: TGTGCCAGCAGAAGACAGCTTTTGAACACTGAAGCTTTCTTT. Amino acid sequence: CASRRQLLNTEAFF. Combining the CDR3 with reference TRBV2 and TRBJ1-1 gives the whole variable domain EPEVTQTPSHQVTQMGQEVILRCVPISNHLYFYWYRQILGQKVEFLVSFYNNEISEKSEIFDDQFSVERPDGSNFTLKIRSTKLEDSAMYFCASRRQLLNTEAFFGQGTRLTVV.

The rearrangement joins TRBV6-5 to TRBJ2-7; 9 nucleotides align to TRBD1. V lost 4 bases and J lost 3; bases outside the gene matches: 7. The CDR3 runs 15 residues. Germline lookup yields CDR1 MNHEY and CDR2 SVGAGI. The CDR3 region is CASSLGQGRFYEQYF. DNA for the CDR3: TGTGCCAGCAGTTTGGGACAGGGTCGCTTCTACGAGCAGTACTTC.